This TCR beta chain was recorded in a study of T cell responses to AZD1222 COVID-19 vaccine. Study-level points and caveats: No repertoire was sampled before or during the peak T cell response, only after it. Females outnumbered males among donors, who were mostly white British; clonal diversity was possibly underestimated.

Generated by immunoSEQ multiplex PCR, the TCRdb table keeps only in-frame clones and is missing some. The data contain about 140,000 clones, roughly 90% of them seen just once; the ten biggest clones take up about 2.7%. V lost 3 bases to trimming and J lost 7 bases, with 7 bases between them. The CDR3 totals 11 residues. CDR1 is DFQATT, CDR2 SNEGSKA, per germline (reference sequence). Turning to this clone: The antigen is unknown.

Sample: peripheral blood, taken on day 0 of AZD1222 vaccination. The chain is built from TRBV20-1 and TRBJ2-4; no definite D call. The source is an adult in good health. The CDR3 loop reads CSARSQNIQYF. CDR3 bases: TGCAGTGCTAGGAGCCAGAACATTCAGTACTTC.